Presented here are 28 T cell receptor beta chains from one specimen sequenced in a study of blood T cell repertoires in COVID-19. Repertoires were generated with immunoSEQ multiplex PCR, while TCRdb's copy carries only in-frame clones and drops some. The sample shows 120,000 or so clones, around nine tenths of them seen only once. Specimen: peripheral blood. The receptors shown here come from a woman aged 45-60 years with active or convalescent COVID-19.

The chain couples TRBV19 to TRBJ2-1; 9 positions match TRBD2. After removal of 5 bases from V and 7 bases from J, the junction contained 9 bases not matched to a gene. Germline V CDR1 and CDR2: LNHDA, SQIVND (reference sequence). This CDR3 is 15 amino acids long. The CDR3 spells CASSDSGSLLNEQFF. The CDR3 DNA sequence: TGTGCCAGTAGTGATAGCGGGAGTCTCTTGAATGAGCAGTTCTTC.

The CDR3 sequence is CASSQQGGAGRSPLHF. The CDR3 DNA sequence: TGTGCCAGCAGTCAACAAGGGGGCGCCGGACGTTCACCCCTCCACTTT. V is TRBV6-2 or TRBV6-3 and J is TRBJ1-6; 7 bases align to TRBD1. CDR3 length: 16 residues. Germline trimming cut 5 bases from V and 9 bases from J; bases unmatched to any gene: 13. CDR1 and CDR2 (germline): MNHEY, SVGEGT.

The chain joins TRBV9 to TRBJ2-5; D might be TRBD1 (5 bases). This CDR3 has 15 residues. Germline assignment: CDR1 SGDLS and CDR2 YYNGEE. Trimming cost V 0 bases and J 6 bases, with 15 bases left between them. CDR3 DNA sequence: TGTGCCAGCAGCGTAGCGGCCGGACAAATGCAGACCCAGTACTTC. The encoded protein is CASSVAAGQMQTQYF.

This clone was observed a handful of times. The genes are TRBV19 and TRBJ2-2, with 8 bases matching TRBD2. CDR3 size: 15 residues. With 5 bases clipped from V and 3 bases from J, the junction kept 5 bases outside the gene matches. Germline lookup yields CDR1 LNHDA and CDR2 SQIVND (reference sequence). The CDR3 region is CASSDIAGHTGELFF. The CDR3 coding sequence is TGTGCCAGTAGTGACATAGCGGGACACACCGGGGAGCTGTTTTTT. Using reference TRBV19 and TRBJ2-2 for the parts outside the CDR3, the full variable domain is DGGITQSPKYLFRKEGQNVTLSCEQNLNHDAMYWYRQDPGQGLRLIYYSQIVNDFQKGDIAEGYSVSREKKESFPLTVTSAQKNPTAFYLCASSDIAGHTGELFFGEGSRLTVL.

The chain joins TRBV28 to TRBJ1-5, with TRBD1 identical over 10 bases. Germline-derived CDR1 and CDR2 are MDHEN and SYDVKM. The CDR3 is 16 amino acids. J was trimmed by 6 bases and V by 6 bases; bases with no gene match: 11. CDR3 DNA: TGTGCCAGCAGCCCCCGGGGACAGGGGTTCACTCAGCCCCAGCATTTT. It translates to CASSPRGQGFTQPQHF.

The V gene is TRBV7-9, the J gene TRBJ2-1; TRBD1 might be the D (5 bases). V lost 8 bases to trimming and J lost 0 bases, with 8 bases between them. The germline gives CDR1 SEHNR, CDR2 FQNEAQ (reference sequence). There are 13 residues in the CDR3. The CDR3 DNA reads as TGTGCCAGCTCCGACAGCTCCTACAATGAGCAGTTCTTC. Its protein product is CASSDSSYNEQFF.

This clone was counted once. The chain carries TRBV28 and TRBJ1-6; no reliable D call. Between the trimmed V and J ends, which lost 5 bases and 12 bases, there was a span of 17 bases. CDR3 length: 14 amino acids. Germline V gene sequence: CDR1 MDHEN, CDR2 SYDVKM. The CDR3 is CASSAVQNGRPLHF. In DNA form, the CDR3 reads TGTGCCAGCAGTGCCGTACAGAATGGTCGACCCCTCCACTTT. Full variable domain (outside the CDR3, taken from reference TRBV28 and TRBJ1-6): DVKVTQSSRYLVKRTGEKVFLECVQDMDHENMFWYRQDPGLGLRLIYFSYDVKMKEKGDIPEGYSVSREKKERFSLILESASTNQTSMYLCASSAVQNGRPLHFGNGTRLTVT.

The rearrangement uses TRBV5-1 and TRBJ1-4; perhaps TRBD1 as D (5 bases). CDR1 SGHRS and CDR2 YFSETQ come from the germline V gene. This CDR3 region has 15 residues. V dropped 0 bases and J dropped 7 bases, with 13 bases sitting between them. CDR3 coding DNA: TGCGCCAGCAGCTTGGCCGGGGGGAGGAGTGAAAAACTGTTTTTT. Amino acid sequence: CASSLAGGRSEKLFF.

V gene TRBV19 combines with J gene TRBJ2-3; 9 nucleotides agree with TRBD2. V shed 0 bases and J 5 bases; nucleotides not matched to a gene: 6. Germline V gene lookup returns CDR1 LNHDA and CDR2 SQIVND (reference sequence). This CDR3 has 16 residues. DNA of the CDR3: TGTGCCAGTAGTATAGAGGGAGCGGGAGGAAGAGATACGCAGTATTTT. This encodes CASSIEGAGGRDTQYF.

The chain links TRBV6-2 or TRBV6-3 to TRBJ2-7, with 7 bases fitting TRBD2. Trimming removed 0 bases from V and 1 base from J; junction bases left unmatched: 3. This CDR3 spans 15 amino acids. CDR1 MNHEY and CDR2 SVGEGT come from the germline V gene. The CDR3 DNA sequence: TGTGCCAGCAGTTACTCCGGCGGGAGTTCCTACGAGCAGTACTTC. Its translation: CASSYSGGSSYEQYF.

The chain links TRBV12-1 to TRBJ1-1; TRBD1 is the table's D call, not checked against the DNA. TRBV12-1 corresponds to a pseudogene. The CDR3 sequence is 15 residues long. CDR3 coding DNA: TGTGCCAGCACCCGGGACATGAAATCCTCCACTGAAGCTTTCTTT. As protein: CASTRDMKSSTEAFF.

V and J are TRBV6-5 and TRBJ1-1; the match to TRBD1 covers 7 bases. The trim removed 0 bases at V and 4 bases at J, leaving 5 bases unmatched. Germline CDR1 MNHEY, CDR2 SVGAGI. This CDR3 comprises 15 residues. The CDR3 DNA sequence: TGTGCCAGCAGTTACTCGGGCAGGGGGGCCACTGAAGCTTTCTTT. Amino acid sequence: CASSYSGRGATEAFF.

The chain carries TRBV4-2 and TRBJ1-3; D unclear. CDR3 length: 15 amino acids. V was shortened by 1 base and J by 0 bases, with 7 bases between the two germline ends. Germline assignment: CDR1 LGHNA and CDR2 YNFKEQ. The CDR3 DNA reads as TGTGCCAGCAGCCAAGCAGATCACTCTGGAAACACCATATATTTT. It specifies CASSQADHSGNTIYF.

This clone was counted once. The rearrangement uses TRBV7-2 and TRBJ1-6; 7 bases align to TRBD1. The CDR3 sequence is 18 residues long. Looked up from germline, CDR1 is SGHTA and CDR2 is FQGNSA. Trimming at V came to 4 bases and at J to 2 bases, leaving 11 bases not matched to a gene. CDR3 in amino acids: CASSSGATGRTYNSPLHF. The CDR3, as DNA: TGTGCCAGCAGCTCTGGGGCGACAGGGAGGACCTATAATTCACCCCTCCACTTT.

This rearrangement joins TRBV7-9 to TRBJ1-1; 9 positions agree with TRBD1. This CDR3 is built from 15 residues. Germline V gene sequence: CDR1 SEHNR, CDR2 FQNEAQ (reference sequence). V gave up 5 bases and J gave up 4 bases; unmatched junction bases: 8. CDR3 protein: CASSDYGQGSTEAFF. For the CDR3, the DNA is TGTGCCAGCAGCGACTACGGACAGGGGAGCACTGAAGCTTTCTTT.

The rearrangement uses TRBV30 and TRBJ1-2; 8 bases align to TRBD1. With 0 bases clipped from V and 5 bases from J, the junction kept 2 bases outside the gene matches. The CDR3 consists of 13 residues. Germline V gives CDR1 GTSNPN, CDR2 SVGIG (reference sequence). In nucleotides, the CDR3 is TGTGCCTGGAGTGTACAGGGGGTTTATGGCTACACCTTC. As protein: CAWSVQGVYGYTF.

The V call is TRBV29-1, the J call TRBJ2-5; D is possibly TRBD1 (5 bases). Germline CDR1 SQVTM, CDR2 ANQGSEA. The length of the CDR3 is 13 residues. Trimming took off 4 bases at V and 1 base at J, with 10 bases between the two ends. CDR3 region: CSVGGSFQETQYF. CDR3 sequence (DNA): TGCAGCGTTGGGGGCAGCTTCCAAGAGACCCAGTACTTC.

The chain recombines TRBV18 with TRBJ2-1; 8 bases match TRBD2. Germline V gene sequence: CDR1 KGHSH, CDR2 LQKENI. The trim removed 1 base at V and 0 bases at J, leaving 5 bases unmatched. There are 17 residues in the CDR3. The CDR3 nucleotides read TGTGCCAGCTCACCACAGCTAGCGGGTTACTCCTACAATGAGCAGTTCTTC. This codes for CASSPQLAGYSYNEQFF.

The chain couples TRBV7-8 to TRBJ2-1; D gene ambiguous. Germline values: CDR1 SGHVS, CDR2 FQNEAQ. V lost 4 bases and J 0 bases, leaving 13 bases between the germline ends. The CDR3 length is 16 residues. CDR3 protein: CASSYPGWSSYNEQFF. CDR3 nucleotide sequence: TGTGCCAGCAGCTACCCCGGATGGAGCTCCTACAATGAGCAGTTCTTC.

J is TRBJ2-7 and V is TRBV6-2 or TRBV6-3; perhaps TRBD2 as D (5 bases). The CDR3 contains 15 residues. The germline V gene encodes CDR1 MNHEY and CDR2 SVGEGT. Trimming removed 2 bases from V and 1 base from J, with 12 bases in between. DNA of the CDR3: TGTGCCAGCAGTTACCCTCCTCAGCGGTCCTACGAGCAGTACTTC. The encoded protein is CASSYPPQRSYEQYF.

In this sample, this clone turned up a few times. The chain carries TRBV28 and TRBJ2-7; TRBD1 aligns across 8 bases. CDR3 length equals 14 residues. The germline V gene has CDR1 MDHEN and CDR2 SYDVKM. Trimming cost V 6 bases and J 0 bases; bases outside gene matches: 4. CDR3 coding DNA: TGTGCCAGCAGGCTGGACAGGGACTCCTACGAGCAGTACTTC. It is translated as CASRLDRDSYEQYF. The whole variable domain, filled in from reference TRBV28 and TRBJ2-7, reads DVKVTQSSRYLVKRTGEKVFLECVQDMDHENMFWYRQDPGLGLRLIYFSYDVKMKEKGDIPEGYSVSREKKERFSLILESASTNQTSMYLCASRLDRDSYEQYFGPGTRLTVT.

CDR3: CASSLAGPYEQYF. The CDR3 coding sequence is TGTGCCAGCAGTTTAGCGGGGCCCTACGAGCAGTACTTC. The rearrangement joins TRBV28 to TRBJ2-7, with a possible D match to TRBD2 (6 bases). The V end was cut by 2 bases, the J end by 2 bases, with 7 bases between. CDR1 and CDR2 (germline): MDHEN, SYDVKM. The CDR3 runs 13 residues.

The chain joins TRBV28 to TRBJ2-2; TRBD1 aligns across 7 bases. V dropped 8 bases and J dropped 4; count of bases not matched to a gene: 10. CDR1 and CDR2 from the germline V gene are MDHEN and SYDVKM. This CDR3 has 15 amino acids. The CDR3: CASQRPTGSTGELFF. CDR3 sequence (DNA): TGTGCCAGCCAAAGACCGACAGGGAGCACCGGGGAGCTGTTTTTT. Full variable domain (remainder filled in from reference TRBV28 and TRBJ2-2): DVKVTQSSRYLVKRTGEKVFLECVQDMDHENMFWYRQDPGLGLRLIYFSYDVKMKEKGDIPEGYSVSREKKERFSLILESASTNQTSMYLCASQRPTGSTGELFFGEGSRLTVL.

The chain uses TRBV27 and TRBJ2-3; D is ambiguous. This CDR3 spans 14 amino acids. The V and J ends lost 5 bases and 6 bases respectively, with 15 bases between them. Germline V gene data show CDR1 as MNHEY and CDR2 as SMNVEV (reference sequence). The CDR3 bases are TGTGCCAGCAGTCCAAACGGAGCCGCCGATACGCAGTATTTT. It codes for CASSPNGAADTQYF.

This rearrangement joins TRBV24-1 to TRBJ1-4; unclear D gene. CDR1 is KGHDR, CDR2 SFDVKD, per germline. This CDR3 comprises 13 residues. V was trimmed by 10 bases and J by 5 bases, leaving 13 bases between them. The CDR3 is CATGSSPNEKLFF. CDR3 nucleotides: TGTGCCACGGGGAGTAGTCCCAATGAAAAACTGTTTTTT.

This chain joins TRBV28 and TRBJ1-5, with D maybe TRBD1 (6 bases). CDR3 size: 16 residues. The V end was cut by 5 bases, the J end by 0 bases, with 14 bases between. In germline, CDR1 is MDHEN, CDR2 SYDVKM. The CDR3 DNA sequence: TGTGCCAGCAGTCCGGGGACAAGTTATAGCAATCAGCCCCAGCATTTT. This gives the protein CASSPGTSYSNQPQHF.

This clone was seen only a few times. This chain connects TRBV28 to TRBJ2-3, with 11 bases that match TRBD2. This CDR3 comprises 18 residues. The V segment lost 4 bases and the J segment 2 bases; nucleotides outside the gene matches: 11. CDR1 is MDHEN, CDR2 SYDVKM, per germline. In DNA, the CDR3 is TGTGCCAGCAGTTCACCCTTTCTACTAGCGGGAGACACAGATACGCAGTATTTT. It yields the protein CASSSPFLLAGDTDTQYF.

This sequence joins TRBV29-1 and TRBJ2-2; D gene unclear. The germline gives CDR1 SQVTM, CDR2 ANQGSEA. This CDR3 is built from 11 residues. V was shortened by 8 bases and J by 8 bases, with 12 bases between the two germline ends. In nucleotides, the CDR3 is TGCAGCCTATTACTAAGGGGGGAGCTGTTTTTT. Its translation is CSLLLRGELFF.